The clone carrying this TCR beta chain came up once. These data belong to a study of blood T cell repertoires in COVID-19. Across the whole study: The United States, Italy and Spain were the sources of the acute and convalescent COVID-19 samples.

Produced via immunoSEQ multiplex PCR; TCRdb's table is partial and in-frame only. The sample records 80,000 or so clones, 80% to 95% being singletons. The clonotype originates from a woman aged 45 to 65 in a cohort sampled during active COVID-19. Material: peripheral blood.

Written as DNA, the CDR3 is TGTGCCAGCAGCTTGGACAGACGCGAGCAGTACTTC. It encodes CASSLDRREQYF. The chain recombines TRBV5-4 with TRBJ2-7, with D hard to call. Germline V CDR1 and CDR2: SGHNT, YYREEE (reference sequence). With 0 bases removed from V and 6 bases from J, the gap between germline ends came to 7 bases. This CDR3 has 12 residues.